This record looks at one T cell receptor (beta chain) sequence and its context. Its antigen remains unknown. Isolated RNA was reverse transcribed in full, so expressed TCRB transcripts were sequenced. Sequencing used immunoSEQ multiplex PCR; TCRdb keeps in-frame clones, though not all of them. The table has some 200,000 clones, around 16% seen once. The sample originates from a study of beta chain features in type 1 diabetes. Study findings and constraints: For Type 1 diabetes patients, all four CD4+ subsets carried TCRB CDR3s that were moderately but significantly shorter. Diminished insertions and augmented deletions at VDJ junctions characterized type 1 diabetes patients.

Around 0.12 L of blood, on average, came from one heparinised draw per donor. The CDR3 totals 12 residues. CDR1 is SGHNT, CDR2 YENEEA, per germline. Trimming took 4 bases from V and 5 from J, leaving 8 bases between them. This sequence originates from a young man with type 1 diabetes. The sample consisted of naive CD4+ T cells from blood. The chain uses TRBV11-3 and TRBJ1-1; D unclear. The CDR3 bases are TGTGCCAGCAGCTCTAGTAGAACTGAAGCTTTCTTT. This translates into CASSSSRTEAFF.